This record looks at one T cell receptor beta chain sequence and its context. This clone occurred once. No antigen is known for it. Base-call qualities are not available, and no considerably larger clone is one nucleotide away. This sample was included in a study of blood T cell repertoires in COVID-19 (dated by TCRdb to the early 2020s). Regarding the complete study: Samples from collaborators originated in the United States, Italy and Spain and spanned both the acute and convalescent phases of COVID-19. Subjects who had been exposed to COVID-19, were actively infected with it, or had recovered from it provided the deeply sampled blood TCRbeta repertoires that made up the dataset. Where available, HLA class I and class II types were obtained from metadata supplied by the sample provider rather than from assay-based typing. The prospective study material was composed of cDNA or gDNA derived from T cells, B-cell-depleted T cells, or PBMCs. A freely available public database, intended as a resource for researchers studying the immune response to SARS-CoV-2, is where the repertoires were released. The samples were drawn from two sources: the first 160 participants of the ongoing ImmuneRACE study, and 1,200 or so subjects contributed by 6 global collaborators. The sample metadata nearly always contained a de-identified subject ID, COVID-19 status, age in years and sex.

General findings and caveats noted by the study authors: The amount of clinical and demographic metadata varied by source and participant and was provided uncurated.

The collaborating institutions used their own protocols to collect whole blood in K2EDTA tubes. For TCRbeta analysis, collaborators shipped samples as frozen whole blood, isolated PBMCs, or DNA extracted from either of those sample types. TCRbeta CDR3 regions were amplified from genomic DNA by means of the immunoSEQ Assay, a bias-controlled multiplex PCR. On the authors' methods: The number of nucleated cells in each sample was estimated by amplification of reference gene primers within the assay. To quantify the absolute abundance of each unique TCRbeta CDR3 rearrangement, sequence reads were collapsed and filtered. For each sample, productive Simpson clonality was calculated by taking the square root of Simpson's diversity index across productive rearrangements. TCRdb carries this immuneACCESS record with in-frame sequences only. Its versions omit some clonotypes, under half of them owing to an unresolved V gene in the studies checked, with the rest unexplained. The D gene and trimming were derived from the DNA, and the V and J assignments and clone size from that table. Counted in this sample were 150,000 to 200,000 clones; 65% to 90% of them appeared once. The ten largest clones represent more than 1.5% of the sample.

CDR1 and CDR2 (KGHDR, SFDVKD) derive from the germline V gene. Trimming takes 5 bases off V and 0 bases off J; junction bases not matched to a gene: 2. Including cysteine and phenylalanine, the CDR3 has 16 amino acids. The retained sequence is limited to the CDR3, 48 bases, with the frame set at the first base. Rearrangement joined TRBV24-1 to TRBJ2-6; 8 junctional bases match TRBD1. Sequencing was carried out using peripheral blood. The TCR originated in a human donor in a cohort sampled during active COVID-19. The DNA is TGTGCCACCAGTGGACAGGGGAGCTCTGGGGCCAACGTCCTGACTTTC. This codes for CATSGQGSSGANVLTF.